The 21 T cell receptor beta chains given below trace back to one sample, sequenced in a study of tumor-infiltrating lymphocytes in primary liver carcinoma. Extraction of RNA together with DNA used about 17-31 mg of unsorted bulk tissue. TCR beta cDNA was prepared out of about 510 ng total RNA by means of a constant-region primer. Slightly modified ARM-PCR with three nested multiplex PCR rounds yielded TCR beta libraries. Use of TRBV1-TRBV30 forward primers with a C-beta reverse primer characterized the first two PCR rounds, which lasted 10 cycles each. TCRdb independently ran MiXCR on the multiplex PCR reads; one entry per CDR3 protein. This table holds about 37,000 distinct CDR3 sequences, 75% found once. Sequencing used tumor-adjacent normal liver tissue. These receptors originate from a middle-aged man with primary liver carcinoma and hepatitis B virus infection.

The rearrangement uses TRBV4-1 and TRBJ1-5; a possible D gene is TRBD1 (5 bases). V lost 0 bases and J 7 bases, leaving 16 bases between the germline ends. Germline CDR1 MGHRA, CDR2 YSYEKL. This CDR3 spans 16 amino acids. CDR3 protein: CASSQEMGQGSQPQHF. CDR3 DNA sequence: TGCGCCAGCAGCCAAGAAATGGGGCAGGGTAGCCAGCCCCAGCATTTT.

This clonotype was counted only a few times. This chain's CDR3 is CASSMVTWGGELFF. In nucleotides, the CDR3 is TGTGCCAGTAGTATGGTCACTTGGGGCGGGGAGCTGTTTTTT. The chain combines TRBV19 with TRBJ2-2, with D unclear. CDR3 length: 14 residues. Germline V CDR1 and CDR2: LNHDA, SQIVND (reference sequence). The V end was cut by 3 bases, the J end by 7 bases, with 12 bases between.

The gene calls are TRBV7-8 and TRBJ2-1; D assignment may be TRBD1 or TRBD2 (5 bases each). The V gene lost 7 bases and the J gene lost 6 bases, with 22 bases spanning the gap. There are 16 residues in the CDR3. Germline CDR1 is SGHVS and CDR2 is FQNEAQ. This CDR3 reads CASTPTTGVRGNEQFF. The CDR3, as DNA: TGTGCCAGCACCCCCACGACTGGCGTGAGGGGCAATGAGCAGTTCTTC.

This clonotype was counted once. This chain joins TRBV6-1 and TRBJ1-5; D gene ambiguous. Between the trimmed V and J ends, which lost 8 bases and 4 bases, there was a span of 12 bases. The CDR3 is made up of 13 amino acids. Germline values: CDR1 MNHNS, CDR2 SASEGT. Here the CDR3 DNA reads TGTGCCAGCGGTGTAGAGAGGAATCAGCCCCAGCATTTT. It is translated as CASGVERNQPQHF.

This clonotype was observed a handful of times. One end of the junction is discordant with germline, which a read error may explain. The chain has TRBV5-6 and TRBJ2-7, with D uncertain. This CDR3 region has 12 residues. Germline V gene data show CDR1 as SGHDT and CDR2 as YYEEEE. The CDR3 DNA follows: TGTGTCAGCAGTCAAACCGACTACGAGCAGTACTTC. Its translation: CVSSQTDYEQYF.

This sequence joins TRBV30 and TRBJ2-7; D perhaps matches TRBD2 (6 bases). Germline V CDR1 and CDR2: GTSNPN, SVGIG (reference sequence). The CDR3 sequence is 13 residues long. The CDR3 protein is CIWSREDSYEQYF. In DNA form, the CDR3 reads TGTATCTGGAGTAGGGAGGACTCCTACGAGCAGTACTTC.

Regarding this clonotype: Because it lacks the conserved phenylalanine or tryptophan at the end, this CDR3 is likely a read error. The gene calls are TRBV6-2 or TRBV6-3 and TRBJ2-5; 8 nucleotides match TRBD1. Looked up from germline, CDR1 is MNHEY and CDR2 is SVGEGT. The CDR3 covers 14 residues. The CDR3 sequence: CVSNIAGQGGTQYS. CDR3 coding DNA: TGTGTCAGCAATATCGCAGGACAGGGCGGGACCCAGTACTCC.

The chain joins TRBV20-1 to TRBJ1-5; no clear D gene. Germline CDR1 DFQATT, CDR2 SNEGSKA (reference sequence). V was cut by 4 bases and J by 4 bases, with 17 bases left in between. The CDR3 totals 15 residues. CDR3 sequence reads: CSATNPEHINQPQHF. The CDR3 coding sequence is TGCAGTGCTACCAATCCGGAGCACATTAATCAGCCCCAGCATTTT.

Of note for this clonotype: One end of the junction is discordant with germline, which a read error may explain. The V gene is TRBV4-1, the J gene TRBJ2-1; D unclear. CDR1 and CDR2 (germline): MGHRA, YSYEKL. The CDR3 runs 14 residues. The CDR3 nucleotides read TGCGCCAGCAGCCAAGCGGGTTTATTAAGTGAGCAGTTTTTC. Translating gives CASSQAGLLSEQFF.

The chain uses TRBV6-1 and TRBJ2-7, with a tentative D call TRBD2 (7 bases). Trimming shortened V by 10 bases and J by 5 bases, and 21 bases separated the two germline ends. CDR1 and CDR2 (germline): MNHNS, SASEGT. The CDR3 length is 14 residues. CDR3 region: CANTGTGGADEQYF. The CDR3 coding sequence is TGTGCCAACACCGGGACGGGGGGCGCGGACGAGCAGTACTTC.

The V and J genes are TRBV4-2 and TRBJ2-3; TRBD2 matches 8 bases. Looked up from germline, CDR1 is LGHNA and CDR2 is YNFKEQ. Germline trimming cut 0 bases from V and 8 bases from J; bases unmatched to any gene: 10. This CDR3 contains 16 residues. CDR3 coding DNA: TGTGCCAGCAGCCAAGATTTGGGGACTAGGGGCGGTACGCAGTATTTT. Translated, it gives CASSQDLGTRGGTQYF.

As concerns this clonotype: Because the CDR3 is missing its conserved closing phenylalanine or tryptophan, this is likely a read error. V and J are TRBV6-1 and TRBJ2-4, with D possibly being TRBD2 (5 bases). CDR3 length: 17 residues. Germline V CDR1 and CDR2: MNHNS, SASEGT. The V end was cut by 7 bases, the J end by 0 bases, with 19 bases between. CDR3 bases: TGTGCCAGCACTGGAGGTCCTACAAGGGAAGCCAAAAACATTCAGTACTCC. Its translation: CASTGGPTREAKNIQYS.

This clonotype occurred a few times. V and J are TRBV20-1 and TRBJ2-5; 8 bases agree with TRBD2. The CDR3 runs to 15 residues. J was trimmed by 2 bases and V by 3 bases; bases with no gene match: 8. The V gene's germline CDR1 is DFQATT and CDR2 SNEGSKA (reference sequence). CDR3 in amino acids: CSASWDSGTQETQYF. In nucleotides, the CDR3 is TGCAGTGCTAGTTGGGATAGCGGGACACAAGAGACCCAGTACTTC.

Points on this clonotype: The CDR3 carries no conserved terminal phenylalanine or tryptophan, so it likely arises from a read error. The chain employs TRBV4-1 and TRBJ1-4; TRBD1 aligns across 7 bases. With 1 base clipped from V and 9 bases from J, the junction kept 11 bases outside the gene matches. The germline V gene has CDR1 MGHRA and CDR2 YSYEKL. CDR3 size: 16 residues. DNA for the CDR3: TGCGCCAGCAGCCAAGGAGGAGGGGGCCGGGGAAAAAAACTGTTTATT. Translation: CASSQGGGGRGKKLFI.

The V gene is TRBV6-2 or TRBV6-3, the J gene TRBJ2-1; D ambiguous. CDR3 size: 13 residues. The V end was cut by 7 bases, the J end by 6 bases, with 13 bases between. Germline values: CDR1 MNHEY, CDR2 SVGEGT. CDR3 nucleotide sequence: TGTGCCAGCATTAACCCGATGGTCAATGAGCAGTTCTTC. As protein: CASINPMVNEQFF.

V is TRBV28 and J is TRBJ1-1, with 9 bases that match TRBD1. This CDR3 has 16 amino acids. The trim removed 8 bases at V and 3 bases at J, leaving 13 bases unmatched. The germline V gene has CDR1 MDHEN and CDR2 SYDVKM. This CDR3 is CASLHRETGGYTEAFF. The CDR3 DNA reads as TGTGCCAGCCTCCATAGGGAGACAGGGGGGTACACTGAAGCTTTCTTT. Complete variable domain (other parts from reference TRBV28 and TRBJ1-1): DVKVTQSSRYLVKRTGEKVFLECVQDMDHENMFWYRQDPGLGLRLIYFSYDVKMKEKGDIPEGYSVSREKKERFSLILESASTNQTSMYLCASLHRETGGYTEAFFGQGTRLTVV.

Points on this clonotype: Given the absence of the conserved phenylalanine or tryptophan at the CDR3 end, a read error is likely. The rearrangement uses TRBV6-2 or TRBV6-3 and TRBJ1-2, with D hard to call. The germline gives CDR1 MNHEY, CDR2 SVGEGT. The ends were cut back, 6 bases at V and 4 bases at J, with 12 bases in the middle. The CDR3 consists of 13 residues. CDR3 bases: TGTGCCAGCAGCCCCCGGAGCGCCTATGGCTACACCTCC. It encodes CASSPRSAYGYTS.

Comment on this clonotype: At one end the junction does not follow the germline gene, possibly because of a read error. This chain connects TRBV11-2 to TRBJ2-1; D call uncertain. This CDR3 has 11 residues. Germline V gene data show CDR1 as SGHAT and CDR2 as FQNNGV. This CDR3 reads CASRLYSERFF. The CDR3 DNA sequence: TGTGCCAGCAGACTATACAGTGAGCGGTTCTTC. Filled out from reference TRBV11-2 and TRBJ2-1, the complete variable domain reads EAGVAQSPRYKIIEKRQSVAFWCNPISGHATLYWYQQILGQGPKLLIQFQNNGVVDDSQLPKDRFSAERLKGVDSTLKIQPAKLEDSAVYLCASRLYSERFFGPGTRLTVL.

On this clonotype: At one end, the junction sequence differs from germline, possibly due to a read error. V is TRBV6-5 and J is TRBJ2-1; the match to TRBD2 covers 14 bases. This CDR3 spans 17 amino acids. The germline V gene encodes CDR1 MNHEY and CDR2 SVGAGI. The DNA for the CDR3 is TGTGCCAGCAACTACTCCGGGACTAGCGGGAGAGGGAATGAGCAATTCTTC. This gives the protein CASNYSGTSGRGNEQFF.

About this clonotype itself: A read error is likely, as this CDR3 ends without the conserved phenylalanine or tryptophan. This chain joins TRBV4-1 and TRBJ2-3; TRBD1 matches at 12 bases. CDR3 length: 15 residues. Germline CDR1 reads MGHRA; CDR2 reads YSYEKL. CDR3 DNA sequence: TGCGCCAGTAGCCAATCGGGACAGGGGGCCGATACGCAGTATTCT. Its translation: CASSQSGQGADTQYS.

About this clonotype itself: Germline is not matched at one junction end, which may reflect a read error. The rearrangement joins TRBV6-5 to TRBJ2-3, with D unclear. CDR1 and CDR2 from the germline V gene are MNHEY and SVGAGI. This CDR3 is built from 13 residues. The CDR3 DNA reads TGTGCCAGCAGTCTCCAGAGCACAGATATGCAGTTTTTT. Translation gives CASSLQSTDMQFF.